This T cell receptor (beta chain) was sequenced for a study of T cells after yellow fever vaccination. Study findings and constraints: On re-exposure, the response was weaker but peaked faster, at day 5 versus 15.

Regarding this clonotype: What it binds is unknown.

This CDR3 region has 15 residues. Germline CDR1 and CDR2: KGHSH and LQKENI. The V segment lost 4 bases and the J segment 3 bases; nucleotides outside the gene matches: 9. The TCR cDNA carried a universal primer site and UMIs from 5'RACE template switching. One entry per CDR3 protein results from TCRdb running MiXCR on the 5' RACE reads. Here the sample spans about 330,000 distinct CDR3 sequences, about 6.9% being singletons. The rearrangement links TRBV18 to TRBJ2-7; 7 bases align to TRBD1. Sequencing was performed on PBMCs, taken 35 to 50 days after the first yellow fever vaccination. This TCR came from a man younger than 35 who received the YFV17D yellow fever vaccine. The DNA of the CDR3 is TGTGCCAGCTCACGAGAAGGGACAGAGATCTACGAGCAGTACTTC. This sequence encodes CASSREGTEIYEQYF.